A selection of T cell receptor beta chains follows, all from one sample in a study of T cell repertoires in cytomegalovirus infection. MiXCR was run by TCRdb on the reads, yielding one entry per CDR3 protein. The table lists 650,000 to 850,000 distinct CDR3 sequences, around 29% of them singletons. These receptors are not linked to any known antigen. The sequences come from cultured CD8+ T cells from PBMCs, collected from culture after CMV antigen stimulation. Source of these receptors: a human donor in good health (CMV status not recorded). Some clones in this sample may be carry-over from other donors' samples. Both conserved end residues are part of each CDR3. Each record gives: J gene, D gene, clone size, V gene, CDR3 DNA, CDR3 protein. The D gene is left open where the match is weak. The listing skips clone size in some rows; elsewhere it reads once, few, many or a size class.

>TRBJ2-3|TRBD2|NA|TRBV27
TGTGCCAGCACCCTTTGGGCGGGAGTACAAGATACGCAGTATTTT
CASTLWAGVQDTQYF
>TRBJ1-1|TRBD1|few|TRBV9
TGTGCCAGCAGCGGGACAGGGGGTAACACTGAAGCTTTCTTT
CASSGTGGNTEAFF
>TRBJ1-1|NA|few|TRBV7-6
TGTGCCAGCAGCTTATCCCCCGCAGGGTCAACTGAAGCTTTCTTT
CASSLSPAGSTEAFF
>TRBJ1-1|NA|NA|TRBV5-4
TGTGCCAGCACCCCTGGACGGGTTATGAACACTGAAGCTTTCTTT
CASTPGRVMNTEAFF
>TRBJ2-3|NA|few|TRBV2
TGTGCCAGCAGTAAGGAAGGGTCCCTTGCAGATACGCAGTATTTT
CASSKEGSLADTQYF
>TRBJ2-1|NA|NA|TRBV7-2
TGTGCCAGCATCAAGACAAGCTCCTACAATGAGCAGTTCTTC
CASIKTSSYNEQFF
>TRBJ2-1|NA|NA|TRBV7-9
TGTGCCAGCAGCCCGCGTTTCGATGAGCAGTTCTTC
CASSPRFDEQFF
>TRBJ2-2|NA|many|TRBV7-9
TGTGCCAGCAGCTTAGTGGGATCTTCCGGGGAGCTGTTTTTT
CASSLVGSSGELFF
>TRBJ2-5|TRBD2|NA|TRBV11-2
TGTGCCAGCAGTTTTGACCGGGAGGGTTTTGAGACCCAGTACTTC
CASSFDREGFETQYF
>TRBJ1-4|TRBD1|NA|TRBV12-3/TRBV12-4
TGTGCCAGCAGTTTTGCCGTGACAGGGGATGCTAAAAAACTGTTTTTT
CASSFAVTGDAKKLFF
>TRBJ1-1|NA|many|TRBV12-3/TRBV12-4
TGTGCCAGCAATCAAGGCGGGAACACTGAAGCTTTCTTT
CASNQGGNTEAFF
>TRBJ2-1|TRBD2|NA|TRBV6-2/TRBV6-3
TGTGCCAGCAGTTACTGGGAGGGGCTAGCGACAAACAATGAGCAGTTCTTC
CASSYWEGLATNNEQFF
>TRBJ2-3|NA|few|TRBV27
TGTGAGACCCGACCGGGGGCCCACCCATATACGCAGTATTTT
CETRPGAHPYTQYF
>TRBJ1-6|NA|NA|TRBV12-3/TRBV12-4
TGTGCCAGCAGCGATGTGGGGAATTCACCCCTCCACTTT
CASSDVGNSPLHF
>TRBJ2-5|TRBD2|many|TRBV7-9
TGTGCCAGCAGCTTAGCGCTAAGACCTAGCGGGGGCCAAGAGACCCAGTACTTC
CASSLALRPSGGQETQYF
>TRBJ2-7|NA|few|TRBV19
TGTGCCAGTAGTTTCTCCTTTCAGGAGCAGTACTTC
CASSFSFQEQYF
>TRBJ2-1|TRBD2|few|TRBV19
TGTGCCAGTAGGAAGCGGGGCTCCTACAATGAGCAGTTCTTC
CASRKRGSYNEQFF
>TRBJ2-5|NA|NA|TRBV7-9
TGTGCCAGCAGCCCTGATACGGACGGCGGTACGAAGTACTTC
CASSPDTDGGTKYF
>TRBJ1-1|TRBD1|NA|TRBV10-3
TGTGCCATCAGTGAAACGCGACAGGGGAGCGGCACTGAAGCTTTCTTT
CAISETRQGSGTEAFF
>TRBJ2-1|NA|NA|TRBV7-2
TGTGCCAGCAGCTTTACCGGACGCCGGACCTACAATGAGCAGTTCTTC
CASSFTGRRTYNEQFF
>TRBJ1-5|NA|once|TRBV6-1
TGTGCCAGCATGTATCAGGGTAGCAATCAGCCCCAGCATTTT
CASMYQGSNQPQHF
>TRBJ2-1|NA|few|TRBV7-6
TGTGCCAGCAGCTCCGGGCGAAACGACCTAACAAATGAGCAGTTCTTC
CASSSGRNDLTNEQFF
>TRBJ2-1|TRBD2|many|TRBV27
TGTGCCAGCAGTTTACGGGGAGGGGAGCAGTTCTTC
CASSLRGGEQFF
>TRBJ1-2|NA|NA|TRBV7-2
TGTGCCAGCAGCCCCGGGCCGGGGGGTGGCTACACCTTC
CASSPGPGGGYTF
>TRBJ2-3|TRBD1|NA|TRBV5-1
TGCGCCAGCAGCCGAACAGGGGCCTCTGGCACAGATACGCAGTATTTT
CASSRTGASGTDTQYF
>TRBJ1-2|NA|NA|TRBV12-3/TRBV12-4
TGTGCCAGCAGTTTCGGCAGACGTGGCTACACCTTC
CASSFGRRGYTF
>TRBJ1-3|NA|NA|TRBV4-1
TGCGCCAGCAGCCAAGCGGGAGGGTTTAGAAACACCATATATTTT
CASSQAGGFRNTIYF
>TRBJ1-1|NA|few|TRBV2
TGTGCCAGCAGTGAAGAAATGACTGAAGCTTTCTTT
CASSEEMTEAFF
>TRBJ2-7|NA|many|TRBV7-6
TGTGCCAGCAGCTCAGGGGGGGACGAGCAGTACTTC
CASSSGGDEQYF
>TRBJ2-3|TRBD2|few|TRBV12-5
TGTGCTAGTGGTTTGGTGGGCAGCGGGGGGCGTACGCAGTATTTT
CASGLVGSGGRTQYF
>TRBJ1-2|TRBD1|NA|TRBV12-5
TGTGCTAGTGGTCCAGGGGACAGGGGAAACTATGGCTACACCTTC
CASGPGDRGNYGYTF
>TRBJ1-1|TRBD1|few|TRBV15
TGTGCCACCAGCCTCGAGGGGGCCATAGACACTGAAGCTTTCTTT
CATSLEGAIDTEAFF
>TRBJ1-1|NA|NA|TRBV4-1
TGCGCCAGCAGCCAAGATCGGGGGGGGCCCACTGAAGCTTTCTTT
CASSQDRGGPTEAFF
>TRBJ2-3|TRBD2|NA|TRBV7-8
TGTGCCAGTCCGAAGGAGGAACTAGCGGGGGTGTACTCTAGCACAGATACGCAGTATTTT
CASPKEELAGVYSSTDTQYF
>TRBJ2-1|TRBD2|NA|TRBV7-2
TGTGCCAGCAGCCTGATTAGCGGGGTCATCGATGAGCAGTTCTTC
CASSLISGVIDEQFF
>TRBJ2-7|TRBD1|NA|TRBV6-2/TRBV6-3
TGTGCCATCAGTGACTTAACAGGGGAACTGAGCTCCTACGAGCAGTACTTC
CAISDLTGELSSYEQYF
>TRBJ1-1|TRBD1|few|TRBV4-2
TGTGCCAGCAGCCAAGTTTGGACAGGGATGAACACTGAAGCTTTCTTT
CASSQVWTGMNTEAFF
>TRBJ1-5|NA|NA|TRBV6-1
TGTGCCAGCAGTGAAGCAGGAAGGGGTCAGCCCCAGCATTTT
CASSEAGRGQPQHF
>TRBJ1-1|NA|few|TRBV19
TGTGCCAGTAGTATAGCAAGGGGCACTGAAGCTTTCTTT
CASSIARGTEAFF
>TRBJ1-6|NA|NA|TRBV5-6
TGTGCCAGCAGCTTGGCCAGCAGGGAAGCCTATAATTCACCCCTCCACTTT
CASSLASREAYNSPLHF
>TRBJ2-3|NA|few|TRBV27
TGTGCCAGCGCCCAGGAACCGTCCCGGTTCACAGATACGCAGTATTTT
CASAQEPSRFTDTQYF
>TRBJ2-6|NA|NA|TRBV6-6
TGTGCCAGCAGTTCCAACAGGGAGTCTGGGGCCAACGTCCTGACTTTC
CASSSNRESGANVLTF
>TRBJ1-1|NA|NA|TRBV6-1
TGTGCCAGCAGTCACCTACAGGTCACTGAAGCTTTCTTT
CASSHLQVTEAFF
>TRBJ2-1|TRBD1|NA|TRBV10-3
TGTGCCATCAGTGAGCCTCCTCGGACAGGGTGGAATGAGCAGTTCTTC
CAISEPPRTGWNEQFF
>TRBJ2-1|TRBD1|NA|TRBV27
TGTGCCAGCAGTACTCCGGGACAGGGCCAGAATGAGCAGTTCTTC
CASSTPGQGQNEQFF
>TRBJ1-5|NA|once|TRBV19
TGTGCCAGCCGGGGGATCGGGGGCGATCAGCCCCAGCATTTT
CASRGIGGDQPQHF
>TRBJ2-2|TRBD2|few|TRBV7-9
TGTGCCAGCAGCCTAGCGGGGGGCAGGAACACCGGGGAGCTGTTTTTT
CASSLAGGRNTGELFF
>TRBJ2-2|TRBD2|few|TRBV5-6
TGTGCCAGCAGCTCGGTGGGGCGGGGGAAATCCGGGGAGCTGTTTTTT
CASSSVGRGKSGELFF
>TRBJ1-3|TRBD1|NA|TRBV29-1
TGCAGCGTTTCGGACAGGTTCGGAGACACCATATATTTT
CSVSDRFGDTIYF